Listed below are T cell receptor beta chains from one sample, sequenced in a study of blood T cell repertoires in COVID-19. TCRdb's table, derived via immunoSEQ multiplex PCR, lists solely in-frame clones and lacks some. This sample has approximately 220,000 clones, with under 90% found just once. The sequenced sample was PBMCs or T cells enriched from blood (not recorded which). These receptors were collected from a woman between 25 and 40 years old with acute COVID-19. Each CDR3 is given without its conserved first and last residue. The size field is filled for only some rows; it gives once, few, many or a size class.

cdr3_aa v_call clone_size j_call
AWSLRSNQPQH TRBV30 . TRBJ1-5
ASSYLDRVNSPLH TRBV6-5 once TRBJ1-6
AISESAGRTGDGYT TRBV10-3 . TRBJ1-2
ASSWGRGAWSNQPQH TRBV7-6 . TRBJ1-5
AIRRDRARDTEAF TRBV10-3 . TRBJ1-1
ASSLQNNEKLF TRBV18 . TRBJ1-4
ASSIDWLTASNQPQH TRBV19 . TRBJ1-5
ASSLVGTGKGEKLF TRBV7-2 . TRBJ1-4
ASSEQGRSNQPQH TRBV2 . TRBJ1-5
ASSSGTPTGELF TRBV3-1/TRBV3-2 . TRBJ2-2
ASSLRPAGGTDTQY TRBV11-2 . TRBJ2-3
SFGGLSLSHLH TRBV29-1 once TRBJ1-6
ASSPGGSNQPQH TRBV4-1 . TRBJ1-5
ASSEPQGGRDYGYT TRBV7-9 once TRBJ1-2
ASRQKSDTQY TRBV7-9 . TRBJ2-3
ASSRDYSYNEQF TRBV7-9 . TRBJ2-1
ATSRRQGGNYGYT TRBV15 . TRBJ1-2
ASSVTGGSYGYT TRBV9 . TRBJ1-2
ASRADRGKTDTQY TRBV2 few TRBJ2-3
ASQGVADTQY TRBV19 . TRBJ2-3
ASSYFSDQPQH TRBV6-5 . TRBJ1-5
ASSFPPQGNSGNTIY TRBV7-9 . TRBJ1-3
ASSLIRGELF TRBV5-1 . TRBJ2-2